This T cell receptor (beta chain) was obtained from a study of technical replicates of blood from several donors (dated by TCRdb to 2016 to 2017). Preparation of the library involved the immunoSEQ multiplex PCR assay. TCRdb re-hosts the immuneACCESS table, in-frame sequences only. Its copies lack some clones; in the studies checked, an unresolved V gene accounts for under half of them, and the cause for the rest is not known. Present in this sample are 53,000 or so clones, roughly 93% of which were seen just once. The ten largest clones represent approximately 4% of the sample. Worth noting for this clone: The clone's antigen remains unknown. No qualities accompany the bases; no much larger clone lies one base away.

This sequence was found in a human donor in good health. Some clones in this sample may be carry-over from other donors' samples. The sequencing input was PBMCs.

CDR3 region: CASNAGGLAKNIQYF. In nucleotide form, the sequence is TGTGCCAGCAACGCCGGAGGTTTAGCCAAAAACATTCAGTACTTC. The receptor chain draws on TRBV6-5 and TRBJ2-4, and perhaps TRBD2 as D gene, on 5 matching bases. The CDR3 spans 15 residues, from the cysteine through the phenylalanine. The only DNA kept is the CDR3, 45 bases in frame from the first base. The junction carries 13 bases between V and J, which are trimmed by 7 bases and 0 bases respectively. CDR1 and CDR2 were assigned from the germline V gene as MNHEY and SVGAGI.